Detailed here is one T cell receptor beta chain. Its antigen is currently not known. Base qualities are not provided; no much larger clone lies one nucleotide away. Library generation was performed with RACE. TCRdb lists the instrument as NextSeq 500. During library preparation, unique molecular identifiers were attached to individual cDNA molecules so that TCRs could be counted quantitatively and reproducibly. From each blood RNA sample, both TCR alpha and TCR beta chains were sequenced. In the paper's pipeline: Samples had a median of 95,638 TCRs, with a range from about 23,224 to 750,000. V, J and CDR3 annotation of the TCR reads was carried out using the Decombinator software suite. Every sample was subsampled to the same number of TCRs (28,000) for the PS versus PT1 abundance plots. Expanded TCRs were defined as absent before sensitization and observed at least eight times at the 2-week time point. TCRdb's own reprocessing of the public reads used fastp at Q25 and MiXCR and kept productive beta chains. Entries are consolidated by CDR3 protein sequence, retaining the most common genes and DNA. The V and J calls come from TCRdb's annotation, not from the publication. The table for this sample lists approximately 320,000 distinct CDR3 sequences; approximately 5.8% of them were counted only once. The ten largest clones represent over 6.5% of the sample.

This sample was included in a study of human T cells and chemical hapten exposure (dated by TCRdb to the early 2020s). Study-level background: For sensitization, 2% DPC in acetone was applied to a 2 cm by 2 cm area of upper inner arm skin. Patch testing was performed on the upper back with Finn chambers containing 0.01% DPC, and the patch tests were scored after 6 days according to International Contact Dermatitis Research Group standards. Alopecia areata with under or over 50% scalp involvement, alopecia totalis and alopecia universalis were represented in the patient cohort, which was mostly female. Blood was sampled from patients pre-sensitization (week 0) and at 2, 6 and about 24 weeks after DPC sensitization. Throughout the study period of 20 to 25 weeks, patients also received therapeutic DPC doses to the scalp every week. The study tracked peripheral blood TCR repertoire changes in vivo during primary and secondary sensitization to the hapten diphenylcyclopropenone (DPC) in alopecia patients. Libraries were combined into a pool for sequencing, and differences in TCR yield between samples came mainly from small differences in library volumes within the pool. Around 30 alopecia patients provided blood for TCR sequencing at one to four time points (pre-sensitization, 2, 6 and 24 weeks).

Study-wide conclusions, independent of this receptor: Alopecia, a presumed autoimmune disease, was present in all patients, so the immune response of the patients might differ from that of healthy individuals. After repeated subsampling, changes were observed in the strength of the expansion versus patch-test correlation and in the threshold at which the correlation became significant. Significantly more large CDR3 similarity clusters were formed by expanded TCRs than by pre-sensitization or healthy control sets, consistent with antigen-driven responses. DPC sensitization did not change how many TCRs were above 1 in 1000 frequency, and no evidence was found of alterations in global repertoire structure. The number of PT1 expanded TCRs positively correlated with patch test score, significant at thresholds 8, 16 and 32 but not 4.

The time point label of this sample denotes: pre-sensitization, week 0. The treatment or condition label on this specimen signifies: therapeutic diphenylcyclopropenone sensitization with weekly scalp DPC. Blood at each patch-test visit was drawn before the patch test was applied. Eligible patients were aged 18 to 70, diagnosed with alopecia, deemed suitable for DPC therapy, and excluded if pregnant. Total RNA was extracted from unfractionated whole blood that had been collected in Tempus Blood RNA tubes. The sequence was obtained from a woman aged 18-29 years with alopecia areata. Some clones in this sample may be carry-over from other donors' samples. This material consisted of whole blood, taken in connection with sensitization to the hapten diphenylcyclopropenone (DPC).

This receptor carries the CDR3 CASSLGGRGSSSPLHF. In nucleotides, the sequence is TGTGCCAGCAGCTTAGGTGGCAGGGGCTCGAGTTCACCCCTCCACTTT. This sequence uses TRBV7-2 and TRBJ1-6, with a tentative D gene TRBD1 over 6 matching bases. The V and J ends are trimmed by 1 base and 9 bases, leaving 16 bases between them. From the cysteine through the phenylalanine, the CDR3 covers 16 amino acids. Left in the record is the CDR3 DNA by itself, 48 bases read in frame from the first base. The CDR1 and CDR2 encoded by the germline V gene are SGHTA and FQGNSA.